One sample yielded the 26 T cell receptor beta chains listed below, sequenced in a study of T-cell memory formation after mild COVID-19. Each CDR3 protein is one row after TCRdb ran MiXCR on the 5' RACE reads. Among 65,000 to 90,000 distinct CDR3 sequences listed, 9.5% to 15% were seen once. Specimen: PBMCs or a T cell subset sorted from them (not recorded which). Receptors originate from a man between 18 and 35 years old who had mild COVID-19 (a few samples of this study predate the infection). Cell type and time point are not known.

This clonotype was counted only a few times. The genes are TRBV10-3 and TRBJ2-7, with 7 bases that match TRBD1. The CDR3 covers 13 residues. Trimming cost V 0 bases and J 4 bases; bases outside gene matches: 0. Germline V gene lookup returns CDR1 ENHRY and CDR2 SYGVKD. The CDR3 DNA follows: TGTGCCATCAGTGAGTCGACAGGGTACGAGCAGTACGTC. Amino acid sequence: CAISESTGYEQYV.

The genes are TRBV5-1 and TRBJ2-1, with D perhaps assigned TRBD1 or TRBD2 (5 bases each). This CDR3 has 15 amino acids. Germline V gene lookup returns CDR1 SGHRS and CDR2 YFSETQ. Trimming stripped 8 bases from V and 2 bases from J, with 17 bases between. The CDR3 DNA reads TGCGCCAGTCATTCCGGGACGTATACCTACAATGAGCAGTTCTTC. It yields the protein CASHSGTYTYNEQFF.

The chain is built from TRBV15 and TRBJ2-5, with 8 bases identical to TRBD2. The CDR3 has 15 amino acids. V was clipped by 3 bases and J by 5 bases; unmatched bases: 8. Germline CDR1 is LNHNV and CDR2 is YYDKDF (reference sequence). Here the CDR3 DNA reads TGTGCCACCAGCAGGCCCGGGACTAGGGGCGAGACCCAGTACTTC. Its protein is CATSRPGTRGETQYF.

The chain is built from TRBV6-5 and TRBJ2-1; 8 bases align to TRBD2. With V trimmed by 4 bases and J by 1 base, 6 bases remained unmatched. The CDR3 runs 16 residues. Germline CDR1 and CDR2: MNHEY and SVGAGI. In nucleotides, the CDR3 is TGTGCCAGCAGTTGGGGTAGCGGGATTTCCTACAATGAGCAGTTCTTC. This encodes CASSWGSGISYNEQFF.

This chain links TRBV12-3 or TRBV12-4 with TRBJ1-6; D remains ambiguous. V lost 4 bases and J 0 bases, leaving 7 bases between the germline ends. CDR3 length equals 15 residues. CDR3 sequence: CASSSPSSYNSPLHF. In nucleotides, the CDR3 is TGTGCCAGCAGTTCCCCAAGCTCCTATAATTCACCCCTCCACTTT.

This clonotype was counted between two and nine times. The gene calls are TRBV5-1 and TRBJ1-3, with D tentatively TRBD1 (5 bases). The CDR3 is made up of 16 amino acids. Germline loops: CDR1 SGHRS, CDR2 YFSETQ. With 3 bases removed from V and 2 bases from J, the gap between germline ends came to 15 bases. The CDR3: CASSSRTTRAGNTIYF. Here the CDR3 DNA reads TGCGCCAGCAGCTCTCGGACAACTAGGGCTGGAAACACCATATATTTT.

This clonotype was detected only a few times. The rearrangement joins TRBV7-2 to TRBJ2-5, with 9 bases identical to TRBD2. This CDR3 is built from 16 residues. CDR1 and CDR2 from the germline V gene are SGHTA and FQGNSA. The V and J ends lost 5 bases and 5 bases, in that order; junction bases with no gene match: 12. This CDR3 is CASSKGGSGGRETQYF. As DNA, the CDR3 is TGTGCCAGCAGCAAGGGAGGAAGCGGGGGGAGGGAGACCCAGTACTTC.

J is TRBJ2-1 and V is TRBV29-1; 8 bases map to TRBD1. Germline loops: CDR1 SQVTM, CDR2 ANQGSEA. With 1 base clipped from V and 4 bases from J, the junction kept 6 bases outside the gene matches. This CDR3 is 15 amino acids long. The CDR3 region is CSVEGEGTGYNEQFF. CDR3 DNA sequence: TGCAGCGTTGAAGGGGAAGGGACAGGTTACAATGAGCAGTTCTTC.

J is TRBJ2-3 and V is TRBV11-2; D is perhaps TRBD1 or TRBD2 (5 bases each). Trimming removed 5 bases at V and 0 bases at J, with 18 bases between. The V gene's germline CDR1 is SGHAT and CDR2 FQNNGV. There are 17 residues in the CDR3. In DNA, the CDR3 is TGTGCCAGCAGCCCCCCGGGACCGTTTCCTAGCACAGATACGCAGTATTTT. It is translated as CASSPPGPFPSTDTQYF. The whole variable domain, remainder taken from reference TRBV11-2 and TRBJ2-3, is EAGVAQSPRYKIIEKRQSVAFWCNPISGHATLYWYQQILGQGPKLLIQFQNNGVVDDSQLPKDRFSAERLKGVDSTLKIQPAKLEDSAVYLCASSPPGPFPSTDTQYFGPGTRLTVL.

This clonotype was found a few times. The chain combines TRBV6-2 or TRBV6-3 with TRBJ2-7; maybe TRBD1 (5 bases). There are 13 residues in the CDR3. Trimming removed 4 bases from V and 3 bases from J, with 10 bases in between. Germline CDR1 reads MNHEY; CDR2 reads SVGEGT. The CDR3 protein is CASSSTVFYEQYF. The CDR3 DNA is TGTGCCAGCAGTTCGACAGTCTTCTACGAGCAGTACTTC.

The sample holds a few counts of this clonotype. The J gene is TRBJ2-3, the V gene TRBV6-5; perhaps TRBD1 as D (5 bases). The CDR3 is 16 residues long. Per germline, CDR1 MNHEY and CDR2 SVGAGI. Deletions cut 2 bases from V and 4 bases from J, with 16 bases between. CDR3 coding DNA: TGTGCCAGCAGTTACGACGTAGTCAGGGCCCCAGATACGCAGTATTTT. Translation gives CASSYDVVRAPDTQYF.

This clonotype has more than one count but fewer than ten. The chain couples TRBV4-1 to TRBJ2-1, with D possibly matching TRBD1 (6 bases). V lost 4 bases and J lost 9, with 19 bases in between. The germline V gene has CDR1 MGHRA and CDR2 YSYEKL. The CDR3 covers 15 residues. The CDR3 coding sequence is TGCGCCAGCAGCCCTACAGGGAGCCCCCAGGGTGAGCAGTTCTTC. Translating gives CASSPTGSPQGEQFF.

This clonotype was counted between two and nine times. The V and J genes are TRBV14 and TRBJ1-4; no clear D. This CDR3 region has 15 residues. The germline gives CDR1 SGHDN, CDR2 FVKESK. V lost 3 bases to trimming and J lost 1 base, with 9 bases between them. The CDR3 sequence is CASSHLLGTNEKLFF. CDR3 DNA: TGTGCCAGCAGCCATCTCCTAGGAACTAATGAAAAACTGTTTTTT.

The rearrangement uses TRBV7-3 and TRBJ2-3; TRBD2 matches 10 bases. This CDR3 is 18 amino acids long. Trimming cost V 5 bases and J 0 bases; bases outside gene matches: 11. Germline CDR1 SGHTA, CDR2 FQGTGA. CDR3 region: CASSPLPPGLASTDTQYF. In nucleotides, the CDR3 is TGTGCCAGCAGCCCACTCCCGCCGGGACTAGCGAGCACAGATACGCAGTATTTT.

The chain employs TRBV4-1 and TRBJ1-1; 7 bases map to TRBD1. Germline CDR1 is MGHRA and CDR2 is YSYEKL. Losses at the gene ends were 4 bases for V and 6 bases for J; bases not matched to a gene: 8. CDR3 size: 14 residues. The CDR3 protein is CASSPDRVSAEAFF. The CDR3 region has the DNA TGCGCCAGCAGCCCCGACAGGGTGTCGGCTGAAGCTTTCTTT.

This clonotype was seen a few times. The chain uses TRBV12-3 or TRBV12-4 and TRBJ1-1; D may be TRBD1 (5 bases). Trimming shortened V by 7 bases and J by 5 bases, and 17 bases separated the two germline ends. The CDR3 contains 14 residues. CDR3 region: CASNTGLLGTEAFF. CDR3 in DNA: TGTGCCAGCAATACGGGACTCCTGGGAACTGAAGCTTTCTTT.

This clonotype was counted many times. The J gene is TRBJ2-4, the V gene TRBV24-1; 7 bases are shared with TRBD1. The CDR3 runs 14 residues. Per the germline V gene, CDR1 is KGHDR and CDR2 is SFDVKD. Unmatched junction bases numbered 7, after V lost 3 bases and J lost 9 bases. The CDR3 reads CATSDARDSTIQYF. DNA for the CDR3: TGTGCCACCAGTGATGCCCGGGACAGTACCATTCAGTACTTC.

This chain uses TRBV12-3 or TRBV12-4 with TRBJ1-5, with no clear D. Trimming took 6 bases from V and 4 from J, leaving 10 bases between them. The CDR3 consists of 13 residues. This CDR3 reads CASRDGPNQPQHF. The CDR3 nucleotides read TGTGCCAGCAGGGACGGGCCGAATCAGCCCCAGCATTTT.

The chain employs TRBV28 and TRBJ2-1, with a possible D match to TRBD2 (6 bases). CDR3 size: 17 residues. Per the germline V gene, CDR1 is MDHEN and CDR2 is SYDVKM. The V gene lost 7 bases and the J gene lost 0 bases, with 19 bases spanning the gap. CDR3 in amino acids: CASTSAGLQSSYNEQFF. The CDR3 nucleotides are TGTGCCAGCACATCTGCGGGGCTCCAGAGCTCCTACAATGAGCAGTTCTTC.

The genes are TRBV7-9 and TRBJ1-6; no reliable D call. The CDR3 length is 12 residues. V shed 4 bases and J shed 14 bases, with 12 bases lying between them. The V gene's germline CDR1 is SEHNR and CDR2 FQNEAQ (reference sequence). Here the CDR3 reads CASSSDRRALHF. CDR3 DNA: TGTGCCAGCAGCTCCGACCGTAGGGCCCTCCACTTT.

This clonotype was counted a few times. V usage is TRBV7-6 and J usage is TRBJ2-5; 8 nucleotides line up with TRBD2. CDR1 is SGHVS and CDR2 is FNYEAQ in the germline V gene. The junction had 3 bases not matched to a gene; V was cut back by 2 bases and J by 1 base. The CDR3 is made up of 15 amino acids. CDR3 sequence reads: CASSLYGGVQETQYF. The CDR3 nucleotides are TGTGCCAGCAGCTTATACGGGGGGGTCCAAGAGACCCAGTACTTC.

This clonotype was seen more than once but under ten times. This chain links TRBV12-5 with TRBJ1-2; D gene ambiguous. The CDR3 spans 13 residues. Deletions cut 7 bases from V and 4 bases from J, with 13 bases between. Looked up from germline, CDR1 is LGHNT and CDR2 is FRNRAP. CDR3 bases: TGTGCTAGTGCTCTGACACCGAGCTATGGCTACACCTTC. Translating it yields CASALTPSYGYTF.

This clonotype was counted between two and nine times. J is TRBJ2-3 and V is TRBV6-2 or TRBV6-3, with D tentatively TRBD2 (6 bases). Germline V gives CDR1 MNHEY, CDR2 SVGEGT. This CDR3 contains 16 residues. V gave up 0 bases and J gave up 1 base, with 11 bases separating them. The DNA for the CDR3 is TGTGCCAGCAGTTACTCCCTGCGGGGAGGCACAGATACGCAGTATTTT. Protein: CASSYSLRGGTDTQYF.

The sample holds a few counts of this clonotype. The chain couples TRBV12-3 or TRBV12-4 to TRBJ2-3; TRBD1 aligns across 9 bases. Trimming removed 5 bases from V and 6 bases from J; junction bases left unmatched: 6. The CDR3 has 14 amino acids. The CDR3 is CASSLQGATDTQYF. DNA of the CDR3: TGTGCCAGCAGTCTACAGGGGGCAACTGATACGCAGTATTTT.

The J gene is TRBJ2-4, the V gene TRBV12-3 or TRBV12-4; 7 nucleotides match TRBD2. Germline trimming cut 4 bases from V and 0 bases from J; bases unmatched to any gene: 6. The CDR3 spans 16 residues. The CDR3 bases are TGTGCCAGCAGTTATCCGGGAGGCCTAGCCAAAAACATTCAGTACTTC. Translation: CASSYPGGLAKNIQYF.

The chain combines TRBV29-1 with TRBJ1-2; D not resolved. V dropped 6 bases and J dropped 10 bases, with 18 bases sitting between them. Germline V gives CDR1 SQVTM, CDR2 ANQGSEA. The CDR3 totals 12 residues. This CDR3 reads CSVSETDLSYTF. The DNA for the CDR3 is TGCAGCGTCAGTGAGACGGATCTCTCCTACACCTTC.